Sequencing of this TCR beta chain was carried out in a study of T-cell memory formation after mild COVID-19. Study-wide points: CD4/CD8 balance characterized clones contracting day 15 to 85, and CD4+ skew characterized later expanders. There was no confirmation that second-wave clones peaking on day 37 were SARS-CoV-2 specific.

This clonotype was seen only a few times. Its target is unknown. Trimming left V 7 bases short and J 4 bases short, with 16 bases between. The CDR3 has 14 amino acids. Germline V gene lookup returns CDR1 MNHEY and CDR2 SVGEGT. Researchers used 5'RACE with constant-segment primers to make TCR alpha and TCR beta cDNA libraries that carry sample barcodes and UMIs. Each CDR3 protein gets one entry after TCRdb re-called the 5' RACE reads with MiXCR. The table lists 200,000 to 300,000 distinct CDR3 sequences, over 9% of them singletons. This chain uses TRBV6-2 or TRBV6-3 with TRBJ2-5; D is perhaps TRBD2 (6 bases). The TCR comes from a man aged 18 to 35 who had mild COVID-19 (a few samples of this study predate the infection). Cell type and time point are not known. Sequencing was carried out using PBMCs or a T cell subset sorted from them (not recorded which). CDR3 coding DNA: TGTGCCAGCACTCACAGGAGGGGCGGAGAGACCCAGTACTTC. This sequence encodes CASTHRRGGETQYF.